Following are 11 T cell receptor beta chains from one sample sequenced in a study of cytomegalovirus exposure and HLA in healthy donors. PCR primers comprised 60 Vbeta and 13 Jbeta primers. Data came from immunoSEQ multiplex PCR; TCRdb stores just in-frame clones and leaves some out. Among 70,000 or so clones listed, around 64% were seen once. Input material: PBMCs. The receptors were sampled from a woman between 45 and 65 years old in good health and CMV-seronegative.

The chain links TRBV15 to TRBJ1-2; D is unresolved. This CDR3 has 15 residues. V dropped 1 base and J dropped 4 bases, with 13 bases sitting between them. CDR1 LNHNV and CDR2 YYDKDF come from the germline V gene (reference sequence). Here the CDR3 DNA reads TGTGCCACCAGCAGAGGAGACGAGGGCCCCTATGGCTACACCTTC. Its protein is CATSRGDEGPYGYTF.

V and J are TRBV5-4 and TRBJ2-5; 10 nucleotides agree with TRBD2. CDR3 length: 16 residues. Unmatched junction bases numbered 10, after V lost 4 bases and J lost 4 bases. Looked up from germline, CDR1 is SGHNT and CDR2 is YYREEE (reference sequence). In DNA form, the CDR3 reads TGTGCCAGCAGCCCCCTCAGCGGGAGGGGTAGAGAGACCCAGTACTTC. Residues: CASSPLSGRGRETQYF.

The rearrangement links TRBV7-3 to TRBJ2-2; 7 nucleotides agree with TRBD2. Germline lookup yields CDR1 SGHTA and CDR2 FQGTGA. Germline trimming cut 5 bases from V and 7 bases from J; bases unmatched to any gene: 7. The CDR3 has 14 residues. The CDR3 spells CASSRGLQGGELFF. The DNA of the CDR3 is TGTGCCAGCAGCCGGGGACTACAAGGCGGGGAGCTGTTTTTT.

The rearrangement joins TRBV19 to TRBJ1-5; no reliable D call. Germline CDR1 reads LNHDA; CDR2 reads SQIVND (reference sequence). Trimming removed 3 bases from V and 5 bases from J, with 14 bases in between. The CDR3 has 15 amino acids. The DNA for the CDR3 is TGTGCCAGTAGTATGGAGGGCAGACCCTATCAGCCCCAGCATTTT. Protein: CASSMEGRPYQPQHF.

The chain uses TRBV6-6 and TRBJ2-1, with TRBD2 as a possible D gene (5 bases). The CDR3 spans 13 residues. CDR1 is MNHNY and CDR2 is SVGAGI in the germline V gene (reference sequence). V was trimmed by 5 bases and J by 4 bases, leaving 9 bases between them. DNA of the CDR3: TGTGCCAGCAGTACCGGACTTTACAATGAGCAGTTCTTC. As protein: CASSTGLYNEQFF.

This clone was observed a few times. This chain connects TRBV28 to TRBJ2-4; a weak D match, TRBD2 (5 bases). Trimming cost V 4 bases and J 1 base, with 8 bases left between them. Germline V gives CDR1 MDHEN, CDR2 SYDVKM. The CDR3 has 14 amino acids. The CDR3 spells CASSYTSAKNIQYF. CDR3 nucleotides: TGTGCCAGCAGTTACACTAGTGCCAAAAACATTCAGTACTTC. The complete variable domain, with remaining parts taken from reference TRBV28 and TRBJ2-4, reads DVKVTQSSRYLVKRTGEKVFLECVQDMDHENMFWYRQDPGLGLRLIYFSYDVKMKEKGDIPEGYSVSREKKERFSLILESASTNQTSMYLCASSYTSAKNIQYFGAGTRLSVL.

V gene TRBV5-1 combines with J gene TRBJ2-1; 10 bases align to TRBD1. The CDR3 has 15 residues. After removal of 4 bases from V and 8 bases from J, the junction contained 9 bases not matched to a gene. Germline CDR1 SGHRS, CDR2 YFSETQ. The CDR3 protein is CASSPTGTGDDEQFF. CDR3 nucleotides: TGCGCCAGCAGCCCGACAGGGACAGGGGATGATGAGCAGTTCTTC.

The chain employs TRBV7-3 and TRBJ2-2, with TRBD2 identical over 9 bases. Germline lookup yields CDR1 SGHTA and CDR2 FQGTGA. CDR3 length: 15 amino acids. The trim removed 5 bases at V and 4 bases at J, leaving 5 bases unmatched. The CDR3 DNA is TGTGCCAGCAGCCCTGGACTAGCGAGCACCGGGGAGCTGTTTTTT. Translation: CASSPGLASTGELFF.

V is TRBV2 and J is TRBJ1-1; possible D gene TRBD1, 6 bases. The length of the CDR3 is 13 residues. CDR1 and CDR2 from the germline V gene are SNHLY and FYNNEI. The V and J ends lost 7 bases and 5 bases respectively, with 14 bases between them. The CDR3, as DNA: TGTGCCAGCAATAACAGGGTCGAGACTGAAGCTTTCTTT. Translating it yields CASNNRVETEAFF.

The chain links TRBV19 to TRBJ2-1; the D gene is possibly TRBD1 (6 bases). Trimming shortened V by 9 bases and J by 6 bases, and 12 bases separated the two germline ends. The CDR3 is made up of 12 amino acids. CDR1 and CDR2 from the germline V gene are LNHDA and SQIVND (reference sequence). The CDR3 nucleotides are TGTGCCAGCTCTACAGGGCTCAATGAGCAGTTCTTC. This codes for CASSTGLNEQFF.

This clone was detected only a few times. The rearrangement uses TRBV6-5 and TRBJ2-5; the match to TRBD2 covers 8 bases. This CDR3 contains 14 residues. V shed 6 bases and J 10 bases; nucleotides not matched to a gene: 13. Germline V gene lookup returns CDR1 MNHEY and CDR2 SVGAGI. The CDR3 nucleotides are TGTGCCAGCAGATTATGGGCTCCCGGGGGGGACCAGTACTTC. It translates to CASRLWAPGGDQYF.